This section outlines one TCR beta chain sequence together with its context. Its target is not known. This CDR3 spans 15 amino acids. The V end lost 7 bases, the J end lost 1 base, and 17 bases lay between the germline ends. Germline CDR1 is SGHNT and CDR2 is YYREEE (reference sequence). This sample is drawn from a study of OX40 agonist ivuxolimab in advanced cancers. Study as a whole: Administration of intravenous ivuxolimab to patients occurred every 2 weeks at 0.01 to 10 mg/kg. Study-wide findings and caveats: Specificity for antigen went undetermined in the expanded peripheral T cells. Compared with CD4+, CD8+ T cells on average had more expanded clones.

Produced via immunoSEQ multiplex PCR; TCRdb's table is partial and in-frame only. The data hold 20,000 to 30,000 clones, with about 83% observed a single time. This receptor was identified in an adult with an advanced solid tumor such as melanoma, head and neck, liver or kidney cancer. Sequences were derived from CD4+ or CD8+ T cells sorted from blood, sampled in a trial of the OX40 agonist ivuxolimab. The chain couples TRBV5-4 to TRBJ1-1, with a possible D match to TRBD1 (6 bases). CDR3 protein: CASGQKGTPNTEAFF. The CDR3, as DNA: TGTGCCAGCGGACAAAAAGGGACACCGAACACTGAAGCTTTCTTT.